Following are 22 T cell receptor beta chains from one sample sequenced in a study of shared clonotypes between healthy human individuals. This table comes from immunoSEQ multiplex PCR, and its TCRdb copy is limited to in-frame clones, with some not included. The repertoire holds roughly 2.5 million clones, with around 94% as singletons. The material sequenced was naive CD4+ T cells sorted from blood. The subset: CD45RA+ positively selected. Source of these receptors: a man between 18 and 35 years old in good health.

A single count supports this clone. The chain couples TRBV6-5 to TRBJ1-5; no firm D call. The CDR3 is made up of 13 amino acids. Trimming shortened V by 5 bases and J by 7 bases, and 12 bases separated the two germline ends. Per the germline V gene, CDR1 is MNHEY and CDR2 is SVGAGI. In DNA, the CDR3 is TGTGCCAGCAGTCAACTGGCAGAACAGCCCCAGCATTTT. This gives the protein CASSQLAEQPQHF.

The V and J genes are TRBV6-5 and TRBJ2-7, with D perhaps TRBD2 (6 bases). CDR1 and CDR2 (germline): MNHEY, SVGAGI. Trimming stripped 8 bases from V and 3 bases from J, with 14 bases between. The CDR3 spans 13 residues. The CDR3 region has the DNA TGTGCCAGCGGGTCAGGCGGGAACTACGAGCAGTACTTC. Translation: CASGSGGNYEQYF.

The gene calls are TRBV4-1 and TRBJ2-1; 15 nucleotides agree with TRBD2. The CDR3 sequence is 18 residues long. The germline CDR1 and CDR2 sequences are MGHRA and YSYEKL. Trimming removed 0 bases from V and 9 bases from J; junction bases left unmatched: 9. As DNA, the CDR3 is TGCGCCAGCAGCCAAGATCCCGGACTAGCGGGAGGGGACGGTGAGCAGTTCTTC. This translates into CASSQDPGLAGGDGEQFF.

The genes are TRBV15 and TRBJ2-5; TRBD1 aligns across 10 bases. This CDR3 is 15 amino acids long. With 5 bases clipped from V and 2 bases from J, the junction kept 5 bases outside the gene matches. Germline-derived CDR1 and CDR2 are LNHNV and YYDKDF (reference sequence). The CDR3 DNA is TGTGCCACCAGCCGGACAGGGGGATGGCAAGAGACCCAGTACTTC. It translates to CATSRTGGWQETQYF.

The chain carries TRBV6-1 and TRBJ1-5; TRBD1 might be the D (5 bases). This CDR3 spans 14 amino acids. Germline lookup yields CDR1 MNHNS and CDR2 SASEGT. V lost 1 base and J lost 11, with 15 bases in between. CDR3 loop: CASSEERGGGTQHF. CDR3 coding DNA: TGTGCCAGCAGTGAAGAGAGGGGTGGAGGGACCCAGCATTTT.

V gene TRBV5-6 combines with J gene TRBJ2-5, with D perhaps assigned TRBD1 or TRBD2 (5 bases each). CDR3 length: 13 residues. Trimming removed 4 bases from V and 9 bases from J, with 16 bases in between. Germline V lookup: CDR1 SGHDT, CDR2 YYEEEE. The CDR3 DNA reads TGTGCCAGCAGCGGAGACTTATTGGGGGCCCAGTACTTC. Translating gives CASSGDLLGAQYF. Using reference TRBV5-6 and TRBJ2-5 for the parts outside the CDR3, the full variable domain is DAGVTQSPTHLIKTRGQQVTLRCSPKSGHDTVSWYQQALGQGPQFIFQYYEEEERQRGNFPDRFSGHQFPNYSSELNVNALLLGDSALYLCASSGDLLGAQYFGPGTRLLVL.

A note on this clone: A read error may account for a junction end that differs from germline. This chain's CDR3 is CATSPSWANVLTF. Written as DNA, the CDR3 is TGTGCCACCAGCCCCTCTTGGGCCAACGTCCTGACTTTC. The rearrangement uses TRBV15 and TRBJ2-6; D ambiguous. The CDR3 length is 13 residues. CDR1 and CDR2 (germline): LNHNV, YYDKDF (reference sequence).

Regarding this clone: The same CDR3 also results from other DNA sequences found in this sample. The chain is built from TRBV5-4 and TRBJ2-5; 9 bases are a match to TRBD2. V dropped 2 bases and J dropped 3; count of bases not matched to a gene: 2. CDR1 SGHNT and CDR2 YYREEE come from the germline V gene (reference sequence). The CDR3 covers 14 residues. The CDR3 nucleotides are TGTGCCAGCAGCTTTAGCGGGAGAGAAGAGACCCAGTACTTC. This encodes CASSFSGREETQYF.

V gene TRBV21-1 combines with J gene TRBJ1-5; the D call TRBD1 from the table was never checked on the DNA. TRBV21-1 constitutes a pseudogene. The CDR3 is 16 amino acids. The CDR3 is CASSKAGQALNQPQHF. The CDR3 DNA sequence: TGTGCCAGCAGCAAAGCTGGACAGGCCCTCAATCAGCCCCAGCATTTT.

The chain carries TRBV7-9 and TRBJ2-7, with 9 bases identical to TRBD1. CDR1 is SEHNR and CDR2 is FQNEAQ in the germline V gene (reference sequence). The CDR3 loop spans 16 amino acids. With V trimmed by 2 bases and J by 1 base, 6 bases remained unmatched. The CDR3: CASSLPRGTGSYEQYF. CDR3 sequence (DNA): TGTGCCAGCAGCTTACCCCGAGGGACAGGGTCCTACGAGCAGTACTTC.

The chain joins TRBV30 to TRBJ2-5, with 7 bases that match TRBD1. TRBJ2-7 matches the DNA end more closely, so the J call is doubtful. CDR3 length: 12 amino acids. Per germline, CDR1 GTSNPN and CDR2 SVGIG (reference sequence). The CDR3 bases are TGTGCCTGGGATACCGGACAGGACGAGCAGTACTTC. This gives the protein CAWDTGQDEQYF.

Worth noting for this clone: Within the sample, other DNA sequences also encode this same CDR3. CDR3 residues: CASSYGQGGEKLFF. In DNA form, the CDR3 reads TGTGCCAGCAGTTACGGGCAGGGTGGGGAAAAACTGTTTTTT. The chain combines TRBV6-5 with TRBJ1-4; perhaps TRBD1 as D (5 bases). The CDR3 loop spans 14 amino acids. Trimming took 2 bases from V and 8 from J, leaving 12 bases between them. Germline V CDR1 and CDR2: MNHEY, SVGAGI.

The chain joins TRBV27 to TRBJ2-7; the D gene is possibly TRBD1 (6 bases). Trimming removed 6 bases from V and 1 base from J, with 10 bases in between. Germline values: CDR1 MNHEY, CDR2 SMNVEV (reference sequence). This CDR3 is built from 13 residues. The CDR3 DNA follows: TGTGCCAGCAGGGGGGCAGGGTCCTACGAGCAGTACTTC. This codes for CASRGAGSYEQYF.

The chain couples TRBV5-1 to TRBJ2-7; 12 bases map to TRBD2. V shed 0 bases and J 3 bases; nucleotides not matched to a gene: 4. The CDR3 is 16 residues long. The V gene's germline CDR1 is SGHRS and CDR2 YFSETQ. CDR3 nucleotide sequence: TGCGCCAGCAGCTTGGTACTAGCGGGAGGCCACTACGAGCAGTACTTC. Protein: CASSLVLAGGHYEQYF.

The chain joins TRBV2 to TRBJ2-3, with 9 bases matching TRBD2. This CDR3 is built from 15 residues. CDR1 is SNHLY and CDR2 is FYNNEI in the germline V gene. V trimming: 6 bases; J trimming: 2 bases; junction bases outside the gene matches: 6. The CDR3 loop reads CASSGLAIPTDTQYF. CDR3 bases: TGTGCCAGCAGCGGACTAGCGATCCCCACAGATACGCAGTATTTT.

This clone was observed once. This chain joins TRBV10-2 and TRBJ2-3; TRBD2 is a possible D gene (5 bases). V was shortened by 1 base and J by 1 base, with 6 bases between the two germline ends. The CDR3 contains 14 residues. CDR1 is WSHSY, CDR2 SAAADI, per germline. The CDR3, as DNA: TGCGCCAGCAGTGAGTGGCGGGGCACAGATACGCAGTATTTT. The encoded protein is CASSEWRGTDTQYF.

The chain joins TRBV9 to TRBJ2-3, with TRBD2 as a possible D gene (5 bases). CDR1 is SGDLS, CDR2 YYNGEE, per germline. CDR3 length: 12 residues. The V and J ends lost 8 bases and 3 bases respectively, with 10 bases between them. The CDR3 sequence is CASGSGTDTQYF. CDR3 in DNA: TGTGCCAGTGGGAGCGGAACAGATACGCAGTATTTT.

The CDR3 region has the DNA TGTGCCAGCAGAGGCCAGGGTGGGCAAGAGACCCAGTACTTC. This sequence encodes CASRGQGGQETQYF. The rearrangement links TRBV21-1 to TRBJ2-5; TRBD1 was called by the table and not checked on the DNA. TRBV21-1 corresponds to a pseudogene. The CDR3 length is 14 residues.

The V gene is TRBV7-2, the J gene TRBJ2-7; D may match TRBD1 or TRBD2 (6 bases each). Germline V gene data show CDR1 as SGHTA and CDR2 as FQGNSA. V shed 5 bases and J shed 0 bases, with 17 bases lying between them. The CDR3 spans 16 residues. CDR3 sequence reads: CASSVGGRGASYEQYF. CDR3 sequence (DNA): TGTGCCAGCAGCGTCGGGGGAAGGGGGGCCTCCTACGAGCAGTACTTC.

The CDR3 region is CASSQGRYNQETQYF. CDR3 nucleotides: TGCGCCAGCAGTCAGGGACGGTACAACCAAGAGACCCAGTACTTC. The chain is built from TRBV23-1 and TRBJ2-5; either TRBD1 or TRBD2 may supply D (5 bases each). TRBV23-1 is classed as an ORF, of uncertain function. V dropped 3 bases and J dropped 0 bases, with 11 bases sitting between them. The CDR3 spans 15 residues.

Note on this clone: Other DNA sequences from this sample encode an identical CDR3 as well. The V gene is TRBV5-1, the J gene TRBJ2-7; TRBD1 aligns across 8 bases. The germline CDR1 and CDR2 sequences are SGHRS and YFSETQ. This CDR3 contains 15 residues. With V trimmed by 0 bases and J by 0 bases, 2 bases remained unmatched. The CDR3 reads CASSLGQGISYEQYF. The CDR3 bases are TGCGCCAGCAGCTTGGGACAGGGGATCTCCTACGAGCAGTACTTC.

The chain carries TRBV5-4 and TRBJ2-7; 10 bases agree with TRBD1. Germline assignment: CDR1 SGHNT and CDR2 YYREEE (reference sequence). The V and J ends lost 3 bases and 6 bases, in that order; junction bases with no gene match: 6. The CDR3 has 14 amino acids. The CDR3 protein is CASSSRQGAREQYF. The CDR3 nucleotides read TGTGCCAGCAGCTCGAGACAGGGGGCCCGCGAGCAGTACTTC.